This T cell receptor beta chain is from a study of cytomegalovirus exposure and HLA in healthy donors. Researchers ran the PCR with 60 Vbeta and 13 Jbeta primers. Sequencing used immunoSEQ multiplex PCR; TCRdb keeps in-frame clones, though not all of them. The repertoire includes tens of thousands of clones, roughly 80% of them detected once, and around 2.9% sits in the top ten. The V and J ends lost 3 bases and 3 bases respectively, with 17 bases between them. Germline CDR1 is MNHEY and CDR2 is SMNVEV (reference sequence). CDR3 length equals 16 residues. The sequenced sample consisted of PBMCs. The chain uses TRBV27 and TRBJ1-1, with D maybe TRBD1 (6 bases). This TCR was sampled from a woman between 25 and 40 years old in good health and CMV-seronegative. DNA of the CDR3: TGTGCCAGCAGTTTTCCGCAGGGGCCCCGGGACACTGAAGCTTTCTTT. It specifies CASSFPQGPRDTEAFF.